Each of the 10 T cell receptor beta chains below was sequenced from the same sample in a study of blood T cell repertoires in COVID-19. Produced via immunoSEQ multiplex PCR; TCRdb's table is partial and in-frame only. The sample shows under 250,000 clones, around nine tenths of them seen only once. Sequenced material: PBMCs or T cells enriched from blood (not recorded which). Every receptor here comes from a woman in her thirties with acute COVID-19.

V is TRBV19 and J is TRBJ1-1, with 7 positions matching TRBD1. The V gene end was trimmed by 5 bases and the J gene end by 0 bases; junction bases not matched to a gene: 6. The CDR3 runs 15 residues. CDR1 and CDR2 from the germline V gene are LNHDA and SQIVND (reference sequence). This chain's CDR3 is CASSPGTVMNTEAFF. CDR3 sequence (DNA): TGTGCCAGTAGTCCTGGGACAGTTATGAACACTGAAGCTTTCTTT.

The chain joins TRBV7-9 to TRBJ2-3; 7 nucleotides line up with TRBD1. V was pared by 5 bases and J by 0 bases, with 5 bases of the junction left unmatched. The CDR3 has 15 residues. The germline gives CDR1 SEHNR, CDR2 FQNEAQ (reference sequence). The CDR3 loop is CASSRGQISTDTQYF. In DNA form, the CDR3 reads TGTGCCAGCAGCCGGGGACAGATTAGCACAGATACGCAGTATTTT. The full variable domain, with the rest looked up from reference TRBV7-9 and TRBJ2-3, is DTGVSQNPRHKITKRGQNVTFRCDPISEHNRLYWYRQTLGQGPEFLTYFQNEAQLEKSRLLSDRFSAERPKGSFSTLEIQRTEQGDSAMYLCASSRGQISTDTQYFGPGTRLTVL.

The genes are TRBV19 and TRBJ2-7, with 8 bases fitting TRBD1. J was trimmed by 2 bases and V by 1 base; bases with no gene match: 4. CDR1 and CDR2 (germline): LNHDA, SQIVND (reference sequence). The CDR3 loop spans 15 amino acids. As DNA, the CDR3 is TGTGCCAGTAGTATAGGGACAGGGCCCGCCTACGAGCAGTACTTC. Translated, it gives CASSIGTGPAYEQYF.

J is TRBJ2-1 and V is TRBV5-4, with TRBD2 identical over 8 bases. The CDR3 extends over 20 amino acids. Germline V CDR1 and CDR2: SGHNT, YYREEE (reference sequence). The ends lost 4 bases at V and 2 bases at J; junction bases unmatched: 20. The CDR3 DNA is TGTGCCAGCAGCCCATCGGGGGCGGGGGGCCCAGGGTCGACCTACAATGAGCAGTTCTTC. It translates to CASSPSGAGGPGSTYNEQFF.

The chain uses TRBV5-4 and TRBJ2-3, with 11 bases identical to TRBD2. The CDR3 runs 18 residues. The junction had 9 bases not matched to a gene; V was cut back by 3 bases and J by 0 bases. Germline assignment: CDR1 SGHNT and CDR2 YYREEE (reference sequence). CDR3 residues: CASSSPASGGPSTDTQYF. The CDR3 bases are TGTGCCAGCAGCTCGCCGGCTAGCGGGGGGCCGAGCACAGATACGCAGTATTTT.

The V and J genes are TRBV15 and TRBJ2-7, with D perhaps TRBD1 (6 bases). V dropped 0 bases and J dropped 2 bases, with 11 bases sitting between them. Germline V gives CDR1 LNHNV, CDR2 YYDKDF (reference sequence). This CDR3 is 15 amino acids long. CDR3 nucleotides: TGTGCCACCAGCAGAGATGGCGGACAGACCTACGAGCAGTACTTC. Translated, it gives CATSRDGGQTYEQYF.

The rearrangement uses TRBV5-6 and TRBJ1-6; D is unclear. V was cut by 4 bases and J by 9 bases, with 8 bases left in between. The germline gives CDR1 SGHDT, CDR2 YYEEEE. This CDR3 contains 12 residues. CDR3 loop: CASSGPVSPLHF. In DNA form, the CDR3 reads TGTGCCAGCAGCGGGCCCGTTTCACCCCTCCACTTT.

In regard to this clone: The junction and the germline gene differ at one end; a read error may be behind it. V usage is TRBV30 and J usage is TRBJ1-2; no clear D. This CDR3 region has 12 residues. Germline V gene data show CDR1 as GTSNPN and CDR2 as SVGIG (reference sequence). Here the CDR3 reads CAWRMDYYGYTF. The CDR3 nucleotides read TGTGCGTGGAGAATGGACTACTATGGCTACACCTTC.

The genes are TRBV7-6 and TRBJ1-2; D call uncertain. CDR3 length: 14 amino acids. V was shortened by 5 bases and J by 4 bases, with 14 bases between the two germline ends. Germline-derived CDR1 and CDR2 are SGHVS and FNYEAQ. The CDR3, as DNA: TGTGCCAGCAGCCCACTGTCGGTCACCTATGGCTACACCTTC. The encoded protein is CASSPLSVTYGYTF.

The chain couples TRBV7-2 to TRBJ1-6; D is possibly TRBD1 (6 bases). V gave up 2 bases and J gave up 10 bases, with 21 bases separating them. This CDR3 is built from 17 residues. Germline V gives CDR1 SGHTA, CDR2 FQGNSA. CDR3 coding DNA: TGTGCCAGCAGCTTACGTTTAGAATTGCAGGGGCGATCACCCCTCCACTTT. Amino acids: CASSLRLELQGRSPLHF.